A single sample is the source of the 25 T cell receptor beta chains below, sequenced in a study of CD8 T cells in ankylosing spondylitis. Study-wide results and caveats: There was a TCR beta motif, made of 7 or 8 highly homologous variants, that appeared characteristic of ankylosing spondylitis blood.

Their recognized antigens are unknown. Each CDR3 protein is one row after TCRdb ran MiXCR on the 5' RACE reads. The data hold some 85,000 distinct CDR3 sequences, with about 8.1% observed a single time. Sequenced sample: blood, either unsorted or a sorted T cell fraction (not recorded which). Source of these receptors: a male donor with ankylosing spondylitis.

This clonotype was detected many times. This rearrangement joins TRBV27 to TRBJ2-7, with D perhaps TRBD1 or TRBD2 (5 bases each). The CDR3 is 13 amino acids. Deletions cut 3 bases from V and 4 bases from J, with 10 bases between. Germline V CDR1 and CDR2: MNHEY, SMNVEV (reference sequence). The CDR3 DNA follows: TGTGCCAGCAGTTTTGGGGACCTATACGAGCAGTACTTC. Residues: CASSFGDLYEQYF.

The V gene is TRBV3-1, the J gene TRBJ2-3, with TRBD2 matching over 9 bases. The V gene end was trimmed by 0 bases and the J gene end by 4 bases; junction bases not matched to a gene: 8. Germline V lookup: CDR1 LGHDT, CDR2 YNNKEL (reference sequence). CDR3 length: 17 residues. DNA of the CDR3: TGTGCCAGCAGCCAAGATATAGCGGGGGTTGGAGCAGATACGCAGTATTTT. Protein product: CASSQDIAGVGADTQYF.

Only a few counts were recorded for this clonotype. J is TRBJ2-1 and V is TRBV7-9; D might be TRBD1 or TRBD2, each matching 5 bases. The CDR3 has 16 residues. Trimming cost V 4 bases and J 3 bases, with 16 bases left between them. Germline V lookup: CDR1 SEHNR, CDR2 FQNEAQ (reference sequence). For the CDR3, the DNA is TGTGCCAGCAGCTCGACTGGAGAGGGGCTCTACAATGAGCAGTTCTTC. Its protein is CASSSTGEGLYNEQFF.

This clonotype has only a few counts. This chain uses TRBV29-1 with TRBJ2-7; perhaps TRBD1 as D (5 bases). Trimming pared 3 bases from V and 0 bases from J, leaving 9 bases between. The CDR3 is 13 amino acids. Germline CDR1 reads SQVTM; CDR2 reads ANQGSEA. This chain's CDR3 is CSVEDKSSYEQYF. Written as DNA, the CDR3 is TGCAGCGTTGAGGACAAGAGCTCCTACGAGCAGTACTTC.

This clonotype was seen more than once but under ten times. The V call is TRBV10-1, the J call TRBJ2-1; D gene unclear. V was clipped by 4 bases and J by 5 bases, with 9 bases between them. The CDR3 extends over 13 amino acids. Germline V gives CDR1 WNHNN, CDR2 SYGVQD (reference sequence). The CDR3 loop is CASSVGVDNEQFF. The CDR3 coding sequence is TGCGCCAGCAGTGTAGGCGTAGACAATGAGCAGTTCTTC.

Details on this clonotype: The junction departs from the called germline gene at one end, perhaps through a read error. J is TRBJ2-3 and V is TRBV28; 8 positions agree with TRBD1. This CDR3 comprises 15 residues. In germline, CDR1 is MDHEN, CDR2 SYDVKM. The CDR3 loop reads CASSYPQGGTDTQYF. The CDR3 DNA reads TGTGCCAGCAGTTATCCACAGGGGGGCACCGATACGCAGTATTTT. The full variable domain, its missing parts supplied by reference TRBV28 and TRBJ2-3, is DVKVTQSSRYLVKRTGEKVFLECVQDMDHENMFWYRQDPGLGLRLIYFSYDVKMKEKGDIPEGYSVSREKKERFSLILESASTNQTSMYLCASSYPQGGTDTQYFGPGTRLTVL.

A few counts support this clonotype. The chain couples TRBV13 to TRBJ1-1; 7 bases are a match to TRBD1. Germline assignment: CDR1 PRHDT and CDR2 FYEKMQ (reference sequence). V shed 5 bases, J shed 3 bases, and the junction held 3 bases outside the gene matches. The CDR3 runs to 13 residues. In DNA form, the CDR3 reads TGTGCCAGCAGCGCACAGGGGTACACTGAAGCTTTCTTT. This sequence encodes CASSAQGYTEAFF.

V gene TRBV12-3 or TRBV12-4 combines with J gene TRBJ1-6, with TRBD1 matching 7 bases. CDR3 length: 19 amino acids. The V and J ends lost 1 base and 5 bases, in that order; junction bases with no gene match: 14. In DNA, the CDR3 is TGTGCCAGCAGTTTAGACTACACCTTAGGACAGGCGGATAATTCACCCCTCCACTTT. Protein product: CASSLDYTLGQADNSPLHF.

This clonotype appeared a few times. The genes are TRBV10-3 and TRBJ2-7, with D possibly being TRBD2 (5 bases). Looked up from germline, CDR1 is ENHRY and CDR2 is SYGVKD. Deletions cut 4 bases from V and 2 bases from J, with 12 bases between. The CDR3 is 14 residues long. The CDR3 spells CAISGRGSAYEQYV. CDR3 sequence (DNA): TGTGCCATCAGTGGCCGAGGGTCAGCCTACGAGCAGTACGTC.

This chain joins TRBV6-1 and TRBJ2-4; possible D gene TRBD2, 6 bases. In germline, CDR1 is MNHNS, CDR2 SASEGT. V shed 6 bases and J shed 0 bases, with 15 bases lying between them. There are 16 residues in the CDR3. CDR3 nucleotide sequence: TGTGCCAGCAGCCGAGGGTCGGGACTAGCCAAAAACATTCAGTACTTC. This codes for CASSRGSGLAKNIQYF.

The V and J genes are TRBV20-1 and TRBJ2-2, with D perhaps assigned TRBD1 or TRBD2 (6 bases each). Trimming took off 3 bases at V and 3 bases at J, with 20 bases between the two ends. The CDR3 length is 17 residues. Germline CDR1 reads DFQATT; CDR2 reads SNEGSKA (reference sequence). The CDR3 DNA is TGCAGTGCTAGGAACCCAGACGGGGGCCCGGACACCGGGGAGCTGTTTTTT. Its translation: CSARNPDGGPDTGELFF.

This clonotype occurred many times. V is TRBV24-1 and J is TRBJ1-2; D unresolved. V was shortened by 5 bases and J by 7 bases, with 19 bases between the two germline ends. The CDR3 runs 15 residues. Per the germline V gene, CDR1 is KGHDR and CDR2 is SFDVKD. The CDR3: CATSAFGEGLGGYTF. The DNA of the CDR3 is TGTGCCACCAGTGCTTTCGGAGAGGGTCTCGGTGGCTACACCTTC.

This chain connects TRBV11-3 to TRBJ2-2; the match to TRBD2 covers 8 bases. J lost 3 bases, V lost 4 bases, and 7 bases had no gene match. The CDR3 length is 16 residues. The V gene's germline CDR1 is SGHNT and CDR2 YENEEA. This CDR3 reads CASSSPREDDTGELFF. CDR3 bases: TGTGCCAGCAGCTCCCCGCGGGAGGACGACACCGGGGAGCTGTTTTTT.

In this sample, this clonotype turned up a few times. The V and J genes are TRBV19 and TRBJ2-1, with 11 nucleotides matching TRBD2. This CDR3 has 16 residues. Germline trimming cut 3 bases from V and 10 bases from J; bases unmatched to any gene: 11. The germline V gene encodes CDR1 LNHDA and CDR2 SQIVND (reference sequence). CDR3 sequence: CASSIGLAGLRGEQFF. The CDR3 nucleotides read TGTGCCAGTAGTATCGGACTAGCGGGTCTCCGGGGAGAGCAGTTCTTC.

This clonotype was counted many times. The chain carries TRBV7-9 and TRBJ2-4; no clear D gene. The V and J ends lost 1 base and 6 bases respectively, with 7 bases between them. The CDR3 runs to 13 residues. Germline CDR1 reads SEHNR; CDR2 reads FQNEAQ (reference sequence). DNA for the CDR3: TGTGCCAGCAGCTTAGGGCCGAGAAACATTCAGTACTTC. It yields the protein CASSLGPRNIQYF.

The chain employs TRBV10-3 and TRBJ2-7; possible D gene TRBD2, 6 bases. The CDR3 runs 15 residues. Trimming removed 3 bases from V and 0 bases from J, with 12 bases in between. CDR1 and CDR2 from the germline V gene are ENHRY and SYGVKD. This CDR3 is CAISDPPGSSYEQYF. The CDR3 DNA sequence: TGTGCCATCAGTGATCCCCCCGGGAGCTCCTACGAGCAGTACTTC.

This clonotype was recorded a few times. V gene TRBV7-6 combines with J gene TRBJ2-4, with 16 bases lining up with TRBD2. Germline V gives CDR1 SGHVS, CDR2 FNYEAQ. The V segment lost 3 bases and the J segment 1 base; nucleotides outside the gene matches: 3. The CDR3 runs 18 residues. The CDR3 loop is CASSLGLAGGSAKNIQYF. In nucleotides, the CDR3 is TGTGCCAGCAGCTTGGGACTAGCGGGAGGGTCTGCCAAAAACATTCAGTACTTC. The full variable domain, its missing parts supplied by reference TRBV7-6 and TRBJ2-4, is GAGVSQSPRYKVTKRGQDVALRCDPISGHVSLYWYRQALGQGPEFLTYFNYEAQQDKSGLPNDRFSAERPEGSISTLTIQRTEQRDSAMYRCASSLGLAGGSAKNIQYFGAGTRLSVL.

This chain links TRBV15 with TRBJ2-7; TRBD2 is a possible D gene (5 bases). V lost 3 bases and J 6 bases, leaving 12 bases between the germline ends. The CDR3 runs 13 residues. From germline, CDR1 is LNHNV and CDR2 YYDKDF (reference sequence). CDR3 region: CATSSRGFGEQYF. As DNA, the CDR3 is TGTGCCACCAGCAGTCGCGGGTTTGGCGAGCAGTACTTC.

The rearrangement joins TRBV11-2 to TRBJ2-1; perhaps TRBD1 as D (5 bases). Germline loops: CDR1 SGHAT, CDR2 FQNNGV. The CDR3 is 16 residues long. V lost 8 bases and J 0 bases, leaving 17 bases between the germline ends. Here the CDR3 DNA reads TGTGCCAGCTTAGGGCATCCAGGGTACTCCTACAATGAGCAGTTCTTC. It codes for CASLGHPGYSYNEQFF.

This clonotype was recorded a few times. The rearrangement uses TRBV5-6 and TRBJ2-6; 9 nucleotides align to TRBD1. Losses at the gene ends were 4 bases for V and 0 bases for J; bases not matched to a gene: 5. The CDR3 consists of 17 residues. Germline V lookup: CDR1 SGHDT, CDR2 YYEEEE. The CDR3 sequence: CASSPGQGNSGANVLTF. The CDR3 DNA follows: TGTGCCAGCAGCCCCGGACAGGGGAACTCTGGGGCCAACGTCCTGACTTTC.

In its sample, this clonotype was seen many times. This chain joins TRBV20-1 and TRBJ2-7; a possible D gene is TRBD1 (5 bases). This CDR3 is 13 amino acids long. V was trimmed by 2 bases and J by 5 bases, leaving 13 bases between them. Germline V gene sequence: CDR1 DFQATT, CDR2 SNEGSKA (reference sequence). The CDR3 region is CSARPTGFHEQYV. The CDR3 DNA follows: TGCAGTGCTAGACCCACAGGCTTCCACGAGCAGTACGTC.

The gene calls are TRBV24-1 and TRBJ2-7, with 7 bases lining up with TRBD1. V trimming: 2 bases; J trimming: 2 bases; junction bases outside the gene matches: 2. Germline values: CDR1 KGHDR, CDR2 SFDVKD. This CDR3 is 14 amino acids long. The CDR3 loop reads CATSDSDRTYEQYV. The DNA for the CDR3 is TGTGCCACCAGTGATTCGGACAGGACCTACGAGCAGTACGTC.

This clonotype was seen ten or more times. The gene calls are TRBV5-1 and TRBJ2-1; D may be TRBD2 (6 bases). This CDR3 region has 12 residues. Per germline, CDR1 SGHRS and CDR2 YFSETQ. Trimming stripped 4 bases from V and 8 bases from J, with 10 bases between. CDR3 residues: CASSRLGYEQFF. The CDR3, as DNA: TGCGCCAGCAGCCGACTAGGATATGAGCAGTTCTTC.

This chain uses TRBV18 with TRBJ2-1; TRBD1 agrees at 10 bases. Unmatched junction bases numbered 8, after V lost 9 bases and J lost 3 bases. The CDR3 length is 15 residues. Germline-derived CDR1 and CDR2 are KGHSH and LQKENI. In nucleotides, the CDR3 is TGTGCCAGTTCGACAGGGGGCGGTGGCTACAATGAGCAGTTCTTC. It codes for CASSTGGGGYNEQFF.

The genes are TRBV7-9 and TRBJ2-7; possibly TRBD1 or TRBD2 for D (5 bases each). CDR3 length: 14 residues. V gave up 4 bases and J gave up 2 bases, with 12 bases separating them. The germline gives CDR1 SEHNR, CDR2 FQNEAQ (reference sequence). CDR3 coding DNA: TGTGCCAGCAGCTCGGGACCACTTCCCTACGAGCAGTACGTC. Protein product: CASSSGPLPYEQYV.